This T cell receptor (beta chain) was sequenced for a study of OX40 agonist ivuxolimab in advanced cancers. Notes on the research overall: Ivuxolimab was a fully human IgG2 agonistic monoclonal antibody targeting the costimulatory receptor OX40 (CD134). Of the approximately 54 dose-escalation patients, hepatocellular carcinoma was present in about 19, melanoma in approximately 15, renal cell carcinoma in 9 and head and neck cancer in 9. Peripheral TCRbeta sequencing was intended to test whether TCR sequence diversity was altered and clonal T-cell expansion was caused by ivuxolimab. Intravenous ivuxolimab was administered to patients every 2 weeks at six dose levels: 0.01, 0.1, 0.3, 1.5, 3 and 10 mg/kg. The paper describes the monotherapy dose-escalation part (N ≈ 52 patients) of the phase I trial of ivuxolimab. Three dose-escalation patients achieved partial responses, one with hepatocellular carcinoma and two with cutaneous melanoma. Patients were allowed to have had prior anti-PD-1, anti-PD-L1 or anti-CTLA-4 therapy, and approximately 43% of the dose-escalation patients had previously received checkpoint inhibitors. A male proportion of almost 85% and a mean age of 60 years, ranging from roughly 23 to 79, were recorded for the dose-escalation cohort.

Patients with autoimmune disease history or receiving systemic immunosuppression were excluded from the trial. In every dose cohort, peripheral blood was drawn for TCR sequencing at baseline, cycle 4 day 1, and cycle 7 day 1. The samples were taken from a phase I, first-in-human, multicenter, open-label dose-escalation trial of ivuxolimab. Adults with locally advanced or metastatic melanoma, renal cell carcinoma, hepatocellular carcinoma or head and neck squamous cell carcinoma were enrolled in the trial. CD4+ and CD8+ T cells were sorted separately from peripheral blood before TCR sequencing. Paper-wide results and their limitations: Antigen specificity was not determined for the clonally expanded peripheral T cells. In the 0.1-3.0 mg/kg groups, partial responders had among the lowest normalized peripheral clonal expansion, particularly in CD8+ T cells. After ivuxolimab, more expanded clones were found on average in CD8+ T cells than in CD4+ T cells. Low levels of normalized T-cell clonal expansion were also seen in some patients who did not respond. Clonal expansion of both CD4+ and CD8+ blood T cells was observed from baseline to week 6 at doses 0.1 to 3.0 mg/kg.

From the cysteine up to the phenylalanine, the CDR3 has a length of 15 residues. The kept DNA is CDR3 alone, 45 bases in frame from the first base. In the germline V gene, CDR1 corresponds to MNHEY and CDR2 to SVGAGI. V is clipped by 5 bases and J by 2 bases, and the sequence between their germline boundaries is 13 bases long. Genomic DNA was isolated from the sorted cells so that the TCRbeta CDR3 region could be sequenced. The immunoSEQ Assay was used to sequence the TCRbeta CDR3 regions. As stored in TCRdb, this immuneACCESS dataset retains in-frame rearrangements with V and J assigned. A fraction of the clones does not appear; measured against another copy, unresolved V genes explain less than half of the discrepancy, and the remainder lacks a known reason. Counted in this sample were roughly 26,000 clones; around 75% of them appeared once. Over 11% of the sample belongs to the ten largest clones.

This clone was seen a few times. Its binding antigen is unknown. The record has no base qualities; no much larger clone is one base away. The specimen comprised CD4+ or CD8+ T cells sorted from blood, sampled in a trial of the OX40 agonist ivuxolimab. This TCR came from an adult with an advanced solid tumor such as melanoma, head and neck, liver or kidney cancer. This sequence uses TRBV6-5 and TRBJ2-1; there is no confident call for the D gene. The CDR3 here reads CASSVAEPAYNEQFF. The sequenced DNA: TGTGCCAGCAGTGTCGCGGAACCAGCCTACAATGAGCAGTTCTTC.